These 5 T cell receptor beta chains were all obtained from the same sample, sequenced in a study of T cells in Graves' hyperthyroidism and ophthalmopathy. From RNA transcripts, TCR beta CDR3 regions were amplified. The HTBI primer set drove a first-round RT-PCR of the TCR CDR3. Using its own MiXCR run on the multiplex PCR reads, TCRdb lists one record per CDR3 protein. The table lists 450,000 to 700,000 distinct CDR3 sequences, approximately 44% of them singletons. The sequencing sample was made of peripheral blood or thyroid tissue (not recorded which). Receptors originate from an adult woman with Graves' disease, either hyperthyroidism or ophthalmopathy (not recorded which).

V gene TRBV10-3 combines with J gene TRBJ2-5; D not resolved. Germline V gene data show CDR1 as ENHRY and CDR2 as SYGVKD. V shed 6 bases and J shed 9 bases, with 14 bases lying between them. This CDR3 is built from 12 residues. The CDR3 region is CAISDVGQPQYF. Written as DNA, the CDR3 is TGTGCCATCAGCGACGTAGGTCAGCCCCAGTACTTC.

V gene TRBV15 combines with J gene TRBJ1-2; TRBD1 aligns across 10 bases. The V gene end was trimmed by 5 bases and the J gene end by 1 base; junction bases not matched to a gene: 4. The germline V gene encodes CDR1 LNHNV and CDR2 YYDKDF (reference sequence). There are 15 residues in the CDR3. The CDR3 DNA sequence: TGTGCCACCAGCGCGGGACAGGGGCTTAACTATGGCTACACCTTC. This sequence encodes CATSAGQGLNYGYTF.

This clonotype was counted a few times. This sequence joins TRBV7-2 and TRBJ2-7; no firm D call. The J call may be faulty, since TRBJ2-1 better matches the DNA end. The CDR3 loop spans 12 amino acids. Looked up from germline, CDR1 is SGHTA and CDR2 is FQGNSA. CDR3 nucleotides: TGTGCCAGCAGCTTTTTGGCGGCTGAGCAGTTCTTC. It yields the protein CASSFLAAEQFF.

This clonotype was seen ten or more times. CDR3 nucleotide sequence: TGTGCCAGCAGTCCGGGACCAAATAATTCACCCCTCCACTTT. It is translated as CASSPGPNNSPLHF. V usage is TRBV28 and J usage is TRBJ1-6; TRBD1 is a possible D gene (5 bases). Trimming took off 5 bases at V and 5 bases at J, with 10 bases between the two ends. This CDR3 spans 14 amino acids. CDR1 MDHEN and CDR2 SYDVKM come from the germline V gene.

The chain employs TRBV20-1 and TRBJ2-7; TRBD1 matches at 9 bases. Per germline, CDR1 DFQATT and CDR2 SNEGSKA (reference sequence). The CDR3 runs 14 residues. The J segment lost 2 bases and the V segment lost 6 bases, leaving 8 bases of the junction unmatched. The CDR3 DNA sequence: TGCAGTGCAGGCCGGACAGGGGAGCCCTACGAGCAGTACTTC. It codes for CSAGRTGEPYEQYF.